These 17 T cell receptor beta chains were sequenced from one sample in a study of blood T cell repertoires in COVID-19. Here immunoSEQ multiplex PCR was the method, and the copy in TCRdb shows in-frame clones only, minus some. The table includes approximately 200,000 clones, about 87% detected once. The sequencing sample was made of peripheral blood. Source of these receptors: a woman in her 30s with acute or convalescent COVID-19.

The chain combines TRBV11-2 with TRBJ2-2; D is ambiguous. The CDR3 extends over 14 amino acids. Germline values: CDR1 SGHAT, CDR2 FQNNGV. V lost 5 bases and J lost 4, with 11 bases in between. This CDR3 is CASSRGGGTGELFF. The CDR3 bases are TGTGCCAGCAGCCGAGGCGGCGGCACCGGGGAGCTGTTTTTT.

The genes are TRBV5-1 and TRBJ2-2, with a tentative D call TRBD2 (6 bases). Per germline, CDR1 SGHRS and CDR2 YFSETQ. Trimming took 0 bases from V and 4 from J, leaving 7 bases between them. The CDR3 is 14 amino acids. The CDR3 coding sequence is TGCGCCAGCAGCTTGGGGCGGGGCACCGGGGAGCTGTTTTTT. Its protein is CASSLGRGTGELFF.

The chain is built from TRBV7-9 and TRBJ2-5, with D possibly being TRBD2 (5 bases). Trimming removed 5 bases from V and 9 bases from J, with 13 bases in between. The CDR3 runs 12 residues. CDR1 and CDR2 from the germline V gene are SEHNR and FQNEAQ (reference sequence). As DNA, the CDR3 is TGTGCCAGCAGCGACACTAGACGGCCCCAGTACTTC. Its protein is CASSDTRRPQYF. Supplemented by reference TRBV7-9 and TRBJ2-5, the full variable domain reads DTGVSQNPRHKITKRGQNVTFRCDPISEHNRLYWYRQTLGQGPEFLTYFQNEAQLEKSRLLSDRFSAERPKGSFSTLEIQRTEQGDSAMYLCASSDTRRPQYFGPGTRLLVL.

The chain employs TRBV28 and TRBJ2-7, with 12 nucleotides matching TRBD2. From germline, CDR1 is MDHEN and CDR2 SYDVKM. The CDR3 contains 18 residues. The trim removed 6 bases at V and 0 bases at J, leaving 12 bases unmatched. CDR3 sequence: CASSQPGLAGLSSYEQYF. DNA of the CDR3: TGTGCCAGCAGCCAACCCGGACTAGCGGGACTAAGCTCCTACGAGCAGTACTTC.

The chain combines TRBV5-4 with TRBJ1-1; D may be TRBD1 (5 bases). V shed 3 bases and J shed 9 bases, with 12 bases lying between them. Per the germline V gene, CDR1 is SGHNT and CDR2 is YYREEE (reference sequence). The CDR3 has 12 amino acids. The chain's CDR3 is CASSSDRRQAFF. The CDR3 DNA sequence: TGTGCCAGCAGCTCAGACAGACGACAAGCTTTCTTT.

The J gene is TRBJ2-1, the V gene TRBV2, with 13 positions matching TRBD2. Germline V lookup: CDR1 SNHLY, CDR2 FYNNEI. The CDR3 extends over 15 amino acids. V shed 6 bases and J 7 bases; nucleotides not matched to a gene: 6. CDR3 nucleotide sequence: TGTGCCAGCAGGGCGACTAGCGGGAGGTTTAATGAGCAGTTCTTC. This encodes CASRATSGRFNEQFF.

This chain connects TRBV30 to TRBJ2-7; maybe TRBD2 (5 bases). The V gene's germline CDR1 is GTSNPN and CDR2 SVGIG (reference sequence). V shed 2 bases and J shed 2 bases, with 7 bases lying between them. This CDR3 comprises 12 residues. CDR3: CAWSPGTYEQYF. The DNA for the CDR3 is TGTGCCTGGAGTCCCGGGACCTACGAGCAGTACTTC. The variable domain in full, with the rest retrieved from reference TRBV30 and TRBJ2-7, is SQTIHQWPATLVQPVGSPLSLECTVEGTSNPNLYWYRQAAGRGLQLLFYSVGIGQISSEVPQNLSASRPQDRQFILSSKKLLLSDSGFYLCAWSPGTYEQYFGPGTRLTVT.

V usage is TRBV2 and J usage is TRBJ1-2; 10 nucleotides align to TRBD1. J lost 4 bases, V lost 6 bases, and 8 bases had no gene match. Germline values: CDR1 SNHLY, CDR2 FYNNEI. The CDR3 is 15 residues long. The CDR3, as DNA: TGTGCCAGCAGAACCGGGACAGGGGTACCCTATGGCTACACCTTC. Translating it yields CASRTGTGVPYGYTF.

This clone came up once. This rearrangement joins TRBV7-9 to TRBJ2-1; 8 nucleotides align to TRBD1. CDR3 length: 15 amino acids. Per the germline V gene, CDR1 is SEHNR and CDR2 is FQNEAQ (reference sequence). The J segment lost 6 bases and the V segment lost 2 bases, leaving 6 bases of the junction unmatched. CDR3 coding DNA: TGTGCCAGCAGCTTAAGGACAGGGATACTCAATGAGCAGTTCTTC. Its protein is CASSLRTGILNEQFF.

The rearrangement uses TRBV2 and TRBJ2-7; tentative D call: TRBD2 (6 bases). The germline V gene has CDR1 SNHLY and CDR2 FYNNEI. Trimming took 6 bases from V and 1 from J, leaving 10 bases between them. This CDR3 region has 13 residues. This CDR3 reads CASRGGASYEQYF. The CDR3 region has the DNA TGTGCCAGCAGGGGGGGAGCTTCCTACGAGCAGTACTTC.

The chain recombines TRBV12-1 with TRBJ2-1; no check of the table's D call, TRBD2, against the DNA was made. TRBV12-1 is flagged as a pseudogene. The CDR3 runs 14 residues. Here the CDR3 reads CASTTSGSLDEQFF. Written as DNA, the CDR3 is TGTGCCAGCACGACTAGCGGGAGCTTGGATGAGCAGTTCTTC.

This clone was recorded only once. The gene calls are TRBV12-3 or TRBV12-4 and TRBJ2-5; TRBD1 aligns across 9 bases. Unmatched junction bases numbered 4, after V lost 7 bases and J lost 4 bases. This CDR3 spans 13 amino acids. CDR3 DNA sequence: TGTGCCAGCACCTGGGGACAGGGAGAGACCCAGTACTTC. It translates to CASTWGQGETQYF.

The rearrangement joins TRBV6-5 to TRBJ2-1; 11 bases match TRBD2. Germline CDR1 and CDR2: MNHEY and SVGAGI. The CDR3 loop spans 14 amino acids. V trimming: 7 bases; J trimming: 6 bases; junction bases outside the gene matches: 5. The CDR3 DNA reads TGTGCCAGCACCCTAGCGGGAGGCCTCAATGAGCAGTTCTTC. It specifies CASTLAGGLNEQFF.

The chain combines TRBV6-5 with TRBJ1-5; 12 nucleotides agree with TRBD1. CDR3 length: 14 amino acids. J lost 7 bases, V lost 8 bases, and 6 bases had no gene match. The V gene's germline CDR1 is MNHEY and CDR2 SVGAGI. CDR3 amino acids: CASAGQGAGQPQHF. CDR3 coding DNA: TGTGCCAGCGCGGGACAGGGGGCTGGGCAGCCCCAGCATTTT.

The chain has TRBV15 and TRBJ2-3, with D possibly being TRBD1 (5 bases). Germline V gene sequence: CDR1 LNHNV, CDR2 YYDKDF (reference sequence). The CDR3 length is 13 residues. V was clipped by 3 bases and J by 2 bases, with 6 bases between them. DNA for the CDR3: TGTGCCACCAGCAGTGGGGCCACAGATACGCAGTATTTT. Its protein product is CATSSGATDTQYF.

This clone occurred a few times. The chain links TRBV30 to TRBJ1-2, with 7 bases aligning to TRBD1. The CDR3 sequence is 15 residues long. The germline V gene has CDR1 GTSNPN and CDR2 SVGIG (reference sequence). With V trimmed by 1 base and J by 8 bases, 13 bases remained unmatched. The CDR3 nucleotides read TGTGCCTGGAGTGCAACAGGGGTCGGATTAAGGGGCTACACCTTC. This codes for CAWSATGVGLRGYTF.

The rearrangement links TRBV11-3 to TRBJ1-1; 8 bases line up with TRBD1. With 5 bases clipped from V and 7 bases from J, the junction kept 6 bases outside the gene matches. The CDR3 loop spans 13 amino acids. Germline V lookup: CDR1 SGHNT, CDR2 YENEEA. CDR3 protein: CASSPRTGSEAFF. DNA of the CDR3: TGTGCCAGCAGCCCGAGGACAGGGAGTGAAGCTTTCTTT.